This T cell receptor (beta chain) emerged from a study of T cells after posttransplantation cyclophosphamide. Study findings and constraints: Recipient CMV seropositivity and CMV reactivation strongly tracked TRB clonality. Later blood repertoires were often dominated by clones from the donor CD8+ memory compartment.

From germline, CDR1 is MNHNS and CDR2 SASEGT. With V trimmed by 5 bases and J by 3 bases, 5 bases remained unmatched. This CDR3 is 15 amino acids long. Sequencing was performed with immunoSEQ multiplex PCR; in TCRdb, only in-frame clones are kept and a portion is missing. The sample yields 42,000 or so clones, about nine tenths seen once. Cyclophosphamide on days +3 and +4 followed busulfan-fludarabine conditioning and a marrow graft. As regards this clone: Its antigen is not known.

The sequencing used PBMCs, collected less than 70 days after allogeneic stem cell transplant with posttransplant cyclophosphamide. The TCR sequence derives from a male patient between 55 and 70 years old who received an allogeneic stem cell transplant from a related donor and was CMV-positive. Some T cells could come from the graft donor. This chain uses TRBV6-1 with TRBJ1-4, with 8 bases that match TRBD1. The CDR3 DNA is TGTGCCAGCAGTAGAGACAGGGGCCCTAATGAAAAACTGTTTTTT. Protein: CASSRDRGPNEKLFF.